The 20 T cell receptor beta chains presented below share a single source sample, sequenced in a study of blood T cell repertoires in COVID-19. Generated by immunoSEQ multiplex PCR, the TCRdb table keeps only in-frame clones and is missing some. The sample records roughly 200,000 clones, 80% to 90% being singletons. Input material: peripheral blood. Receptors originate from a human donor with active or convalescent COVID-19. The donor label of this sample is uncertain.

The table lists this clone with a count of one. The junction departs from germline at one end; a sequencing error may be responsible. The same CDR3 is also encoded by other DNA sequences in this sample. The rearrangement uses TRBV30 and TRBJ2-2; 7 nucleotides match TRBD1. The CDR3 covers 15 residues. CDR1 is GTSNPN, CDR2 SVGIG, per germline (reference sequence). The CDR3 sequence is CAWSVEGADTGELFF. The CDR3 DNA sequence: TGTGCCTGGAGTGTTGAGGGGGCTGACACCGGGGAGTTGTTTTTT. The complete variable domain, with remaining parts taken from reference TRBV30 and TRBJ2-2, reads SQTIHQWPATLVQPVGSPLSLECTVEGTSNPNLYWYRQAAGRGLQLLFYSVGIGQISSEVPQNLSASRPQDRQFILSSKKLLLSDSGFYLCAWSVEGADTGELFFGEGSRLTVL.

The V call is TRBV2, the J call TRBJ1-1, with no clear D. This CDR3 is 14 amino acids long. Germline V gives CDR1 SNHLY, CDR2 FYNNEI. Trimming cost V 4 bases and J 0 bases, with 9 bases left between them. The DNA for the CDR3 is TGTGCCAGCAGTGTGAACAGCTTGAACACTGAAGCTTTCTTT. Its translation is CASSVNSLNTEAFF.

In this sample, this clone turned up once. The chain couples TRBV7-3 to TRBJ2-2, with 8 bases aligning to TRBD1. Germline trimming cut 5 bases from V and 4 bases from J; bases unmatched to any gene: 6. The germline V gene has CDR1 SGHTA and CDR2 FQGTGA. The CDR3 length is 15 residues. Here the CDR3 reads CASSLDRGGTGELFF. The DNA for the CDR3 is TGTGCCAGCAGCCTTGACAGGGGTGGCACCGGGGAGCTGTTTTTT.

This chain links TRBV7-3 with TRBJ2-6, with D perhaps TRBD1 (6 bases). The CDR3 is 15 amino acids. Germline V gene data show CDR1 as SGHTA and CDR2 as FQGTGA. The ends were cut back, 2 bases at V and 3 bases at J, with 8 bases in the middle. The CDR3 loop is CASSLGGNGANVLTF. CDR3 nucleotide sequence: TGTGCCAGCAGCTTAGGGGGCAATGGGGCCAACGTCCTGACTTTC. The full variable domain, completed using reference TRBV7-3 and TRBJ2-6, is GAGVSQTPSNKVTEKGKYVELRCDPISGHTALYWYRQSLGQGPEFLIYFQGTGAADDSGLPNDRFFAVRPEGSVSTLKIQRTERGDSAVYLCASSLGGNGANVLTFGAGSRLTVL.

J is TRBJ2-1 and V is TRBV7-2, with 7 positions matching TRBD1. V trimming: 2 bases; J trimming: 7 bases; junction bases outside the gene matches: 2. This CDR3 is built from 13 residues. The V gene's germline CDR1 is SGHTA and CDR2 FQGNSA. CDR3 region: CASSLKQGNEQFF. CDR3 coding DNA: TGTGCCAGCAGCTTAAAACAGGGGAATGAGCAGTTCTTC. Full variable domain (rest looked up from reference TRBV7-2 and TRBJ2-1): GAGVSQSPSNKVTEKGKDVELRCDPISGHTALYWYRQSLGQGLEFLIYFQGNSAPDKSGLPSDRFSAERTGGSVSTLTIQRTQQEDSAVYLCASSLKQGNEQFFGPGTRLTVL.

The V and J genes are TRBV18 and TRBJ1-3; a weak D match, TRBD1 (5 bases). Germline V gives CDR1 KGHSH, CDR2 LQKENI. The CDR3 runs 13 residues. V was cut by 10 bases and J by 2 bases, with 12 bases left in between. The CDR3 loop reads CATTPGPGNTIYF. The CDR3 DNA reads as TGTGCCACCACTCCAGGGCCTGGAAACACCATATATTTT.

The rearrangement uses TRBV11-2 and TRBJ2-3; perhaps TRBD2 as D (6 bases). Germline lookup yields CDR1 SGHAT and CDR2 FQNNGV. Trimming stripped 5 bases from V and 6 bases from J, with 15 bases between. This CDR3 is 14 amino acids long. The chain's CDR3 is CASSLGGPWDTQYF. CDR3 coding DNA: TGTGCCAGCAGCCTAGGAGGGCCTTGGGATACGCAGTATTTT.

This chain uses TRBV7-6 with TRBJ1-4, with a weak D call TRBD1 (5 bases). The V gene lost 5 bases and the J gene lost 10 bases, with 29 bases spanning the gap. This CDR3 comprises 18 residues. CDR1 and CDR2 (germline): SGHVS, FNYEAQ. CDR3 in amino acids: CASSPGIFGRENFGKLFF. CDR3 coding DNA: TGTGCCAGCAGCCCCGGAATATTTGGCAGGGAAAATTTCGGAAAACTGTTTTTT.

The rearrangement joins TRBV7-2 to TRBJ1-4; TRBD1 might be the D (5 bases). Per germline, CDR1 SGHTA and CDR2 FQGNSA. The CDR3 is 14 amino acids. V was cut by 2 bases and J by 8 bases, with 12 bases left in between. The CDR3 nucleotides are TGTGCCAGCAGCTTAAGGGGTTGGGAAGAAAAACTGTTTTTT. Amino acids: CASSLRGWEEKLFF.

The CDR3 spells CASSPGLNTGELFF. The CDR3 DNA is TGCGCCAGCAGTCCGGGACTGAACACCGGGGAGCTGTTTTTT. V usage is TRBV10-1 and J usage is TRBJ2-2; D may be TRBD2 (6 bases). CDR3 length: 14 amino acids. Germline values: CDR1 WNHNN, CDR2 SYGVQD (reference sequence). V lost 5 bases, J lost 1 base, and 8 bases lay in between.

CDR3 loop: CASSPVGTDTQYF. The DNA for the CDR3 is TGCGCCAGCAGCCCAGTGGGCACAGATACGCAGTATTTT. J is TRBJ2-3 and V is TRBV4-1; D unresolved. The germline V gene has CDR1 MGHRA and CDR2 YSYEKL. This CDR3 is 13 amino acids long. With 4 bases removed from V and 1 base from J, the gap between germline ends came to 6 bases.

The V and J genes are TRBV5-1 and TRBJ2-1; D may be TRBD2 (5 bases). The CDR3 consists of 13 residues. V was pared by 4 bases and J by 7 bases, with 12 bases between. The V gene's germline CDR1 is SGHRS and CDR2 YFSETQ. The CDR3 is CASSPLGVNEQFF. CDR3 DNA sequence: TGCGCCAGCAGCCCTCTCGGGGTGAATGAGCAGTTCTTC. Using reference TRBV5-1 and TRBJ2-1 for the parts outside the CDR3, the full variable domain is KAGVTQTPRYLIKTRGQQVTLSCSPISGHRSVSWYQQTPGQGLQFLFEYFSETQRNKGNFPGRFSGRQFSNSRSEMNVSTLELGDSALYLCASSPLGVNEQFFGPGTRLTVL.

This chain links TRBV19 with TRBJ2-5; 14 bases are shared with TRBD2. There are 15 residues in the CDR3. CDR1 is LNHDA and CDR2 is SQIVND in the germline V gene (reference sequence). The trim removed 5 bases at V and 7 bases at J, leaving 6 bases unmatched. CDR3 residues: CASSPGTSGGGTQYF. The CDR3 DNA is TGTGCCAGTAGTCCCGGGACTAGCGGGGGAGGGACCCAGTACTTC.

This chain links TRBV10-3 with TRBJ2-2, with 7 positions matching TRBD1. V lost 2 bases and J lost 5; bases outside the gene matches: 2. The length of the CDR3 is 14 residues. Germline V gene sequence: CDR1 ENHRY, CDR2 SYGVKD. The chain's CDR3 is CAISEAGGTGELFF. DNA of the CDR3: TGTGCCATCAGTGAGGCAGGGGGTACCGGGGAGCTGTTTTTT.

J is TRBJ2-7 and V is TRBV19; 9 nucleotides align to TRBD1. Unmatched junction bases numbered 6, after V lost 3 bases and J lost 6 bases. The V gene's germline CDR1 is LNHDA and CDR2 SQIVND (reference sequence). The CDR3 spans 14 residues. CDR3 in amino acids: CASSMGQGASEQYF. CDR3 DNA sequence: TGTGCCAGTAGTATGGGACAGGGAGCATCCGAGCAGTACTTC.

The chain couples TRBV29-1 to TRBJ1-1, with 7 bases fitting TRBD1. CDR1 is SQVTM, CDR2 ANQGSEA, per germline. V shed 7 bases, J shed 1 base, and the junction held 3 bases outside the gene matches. The CDR3 covers 12 residues. DNA of the CDR3: TGCAGCGCCCGGGACAGGAACACTGAAGCTTTCTTT. This encodes CSARDRNTEAFF.

This clone came up once. The chain uses TRBV4-1 and TRBJ1-2; tentative D call: TRBD1 (5 bases). CDR1 is MGHRA, CDR2 YSYEKL, per germline. The CDR3 is 14 residues long. Between the trimmed V and J ends, which lost 4 bases and 4 bases, there was a span of 13 bases. The DNA for the CDR3 is TGCGCCAGCAGCCCTTTTCGGGGGAGCTATGGCTACACCTTC. It is translated as CASSPFRGSYGYTF.

This sequence joins TRBV12-5 and TRBJ1-1; no clear D. This CDR3 comprises 11 residues. V dropped 3 bases and J dropped 6 bases, with 5 bases sitting between them. Per germline, CDR1 LGHNT and CDR2 FRNRAP. The CDR3 sequence is CASGFAPEAFF. In nucleotides, the CDR3 is TGTGCTAGTGGTTTCGCGCCTGAAGCTTTCTTT.

The rearrangement links TRBV28 to TRBJ2-5, with a possible D match to TRBD1 (6 bases). The germline V and J ends were trimmed by 6 bases and 2 bases, with 13 bases remaining between them. The CDR3 extends over 14 amino acids. The germline V gene encodes CDR1 MDHEN and CDR2 SYDVKM. The CDR3 sequence: CASSSGTPQETQYF. CDR3 bases: TGTGCCAGCAGCTCCGGGACACCTCAAGAGACCCAGTACTTC.

In its sample, this clone was seen once. V is TRBV5-1 and J is TRBJ2-3; the match to TRBD1 covers 10 bases. CDR1 and CDR2 (germline): SGHRS, YFSETQ. Germline trimming cut 1 base from V and 5 bases from J; bases unmatched to any gene: 13. This CDR3 comprises 18 residues. The CDR3 bases are TGCGCCAGCAGCTTGTACCCCCTTTCGACAGGGGGCCTAGATACGCAGTATTTT. Its translation: CASSLYPLSTGGLDTQYF.